This T cell receptor (beta chain) appears in the sequencing data of a study of control samples from healthy donors and cancer patients (dated by TCRdb to 2018 to 2020). Receptor libraries were prepared by the immunoSEQ multiplex PCR assay. Drawn from immuneACCESS, this table holds only the in-frame rearrangements with V and J called that TCRdb kept. Clones are partly lost; checked studies trace under half to an unresolved V gene and leave the rest unexplained. This sample lists 200,000 to 250,000 clones; about 93% were detected once. Less than 1.6% of the sample is held by the ten biggest clonotypes. Only one count was recorded for this clone. This receptor's antigen is unknown. Base qualities were left out, and no much larger clone turns up one base away. The CDR3, from cysteine to phenylalanine, totals 16 residues. Only the CDR3 portion is preserved as DNA: 48 bases, with reading frame beginning at the first base. V is reduced by 0 bases and J by 0 bases, leaving a spacing of 12 bases between them. CDR1 and CDR2, per the germline V gene (reference sequence), are LGHDT and YNNKEL.

This chain is built from TRBV3-1 (or the pseudogene TRBV3-2) and TRBJ2-7; TRBD2 is perhaps the D gene, given 6 matching bases. This TCR was recovered from a man between 45 and 60 years old in good health. Material for sequencing was blood. The CDR3 region has the sequence CASSQDWAGRSYEQYF. The DNA reads as follows: TGTGCCAGCAGCCAAGATTGGGCGGGGCGCTCCTACGAGCAGTACTTC.